These 25 T cell receptor beta chains originate from one sample sequenced in a study of CD8+ T cells in alopecia areata. RNA extraction and reverse transcription yielded cDNA as sequencing template. TCRdb's copy holds only in-frame clones and misses some; the assay was immunoSEQ multiplex PCR. The specimen gives fewer than 3,500 clones without singletons; the ten biggest hold approximately 9.8%. Time point here: mouse skin 3 weeks after grafting. The sample here was skin, taken at week 3. All receptors derive from a C3H/HeJ mouse with alopecia areata. MHC haplotype of the strain: H2-k.

Details on this clone: The listed genes are named as in mouse. The sequence runs out 4 residues before the end of the CDR3; the remainder is reconstructed from the germline J gene. The genes are TRBV29 and TRBJ1-1; tentatively, D is TRBD1 (5 bases). This CDR3 comprises 14 residues. The V and J ends lost 3 bases and 1 base respectively, with 9 bases between them. CDR1 is MSHET, CDR2 SYDVDS, per germline. The sequenced CDR3 bases are TGTGCTAGCAGTTTCGGGGGGTGGAACACA. It codes for CASSFGGWNT. The CDR3 as a whole reads CASSFGGWNTEVFF. Drawing the rest from reference TRBV29 and TRBJ1-1, the complete variable domain is DMKVTQMPRYLIKRMGENVLLECGQDMSHETMYWYRQDPGLGLQLIYISYDVDSNSEGDIPKGYRVSRKKREHFSLILDSAKTNQTSVYFCASSFGGWNTEVFFGKGTRLTVV.

As to this clone: All gene names here are mouse names. The CDR3 goes on 4 residues after the read ends, and that part is filled in from the germline J gene. The chain recombines TRBV19 with TRBJ2-5; possible D gene TRBD1, 6 bases. The germline V gene encodes CDR1 FNHDT and CDR2 SITEND (reference sequence). The CDR3 spans 13 residues. The DNA read from the CDR3 is TGTGCCAGCAGTATAGCAGGGGCAGAC. Its protein is CASSIAGAD. The whole CDR3 region reads CASSIAGADTQYF.

This clone was observed at least ten times. Genes here carry mouse names. The read comes to an end 4 residues before the CDR3 does, leaving the germline J gene to fill in the end. The V gene is TRBV13-1, the J gene TRBJ2-7; 8 positions agree with TRBD2. Germline loops: CDR1 NSHNY, CDR2 SYGAGN. This CDR3 has 14 amino acids. The V gene end was trimmed by 3 bases and the J gene end by 3 bases; junction bases not matched to a gene: 5. CDR3 residues: CASSAPGLDYEQYF. Incomplete CDR3 DNA: TGTGCCAGCAGTGCCCCGGGACTGGACTAT.

This clone was seen more than once but under ten times. Gene names refer to mouse genes. The missing CDR3 end, 3 residues past where the read stops, is filled in from the germline J gene. The rearrangement links TRBV1 to TRBJ1-3; 9 bases match TRBD1. With V trimmed by 3 bases and J by 0 bases, 6 bases remained unmatched. Germline-derived CDR1 and CDR2 are NSQYPW and LRSPGD (reference sequence). This CDR3 is built from 17 residues. The covered CDR3 bases are TGCACCTGCAGTGCCCCGGACAGGGGCTATTCTGGAAATACG. Its protein product is CTCSAPDRGYSGNT. The whole CDR3 protein reads CTCSAPDRGYSGNTLYF.

This clone was seen repeatedly, ten times or more. Genes and germline are mouse. The DNA ends 4 residues before the CDR3 does, and the rest of the CDR3 is filled in from the germline J gene. The chain uses TRBV13-1 and TRBJ2-5, with D hard to call. V lost 2 bases, J lost 2 bases, and 6 bases lay in between. Germline assignment: CDR1 NSHNY and CDR2 SYGAGN. This CDR3 region has 13 residues. The covered CDR3 bases are TGTGCCAGCAGTGACCCAGGCCAAGAC. It is translated as CASSDPGQD. The whole CDR3 is CASSDPGQDTQYF.

This clone is classed as medium-sized. Each gene name is a mouse one. The CDR3 is cut off 4 residues early in the read; its end comes from the germline J gene. The chain recombines TRBV14 with TRBJ2-2, with a tentative D call TRBD1 (5 bases). The germline gives CDR1 SGHDT, CDR2 FRDEAV. V was shortened by 7 bases and J by 1 base, with 5 bases between the two germline ends. There are 12 residues in the CDR3. CDR3: CASDRNTGQLYF. CDR3 DNA (partial): TGTGCCAGCGACAGAAACACCGGG.

This clone was found many times. Relative to the germline gene, one junction end is altered; a read error may explain this. Mouse germline and gene names are used. The CDR3 end lies 4 residues beyond the end of the read and is filled in from the germline J gene. Other DNA sequences in the sample encode the same CDR3. The V call is TRBV19, the J call TRBJ2-4; D perhaps matches TRBD2 (7 bases). This CDR3 is built from 15 residues. Germline V lookup: CDR1 FNHDT, CDR2 SITEND (reference sequence). The CDR3 sequence: CASSIARGAQNTLYF. The sequenced part of the CDR3 DNA is TGCGCCAGCAGTATAGCTAGGGGGGCCCAAAAC.

This clone was observed at least ten times. Mouse gene names apply. With the read ending 4 residues before the CDR3 end, the germline J gene is used to fill in that end. The chain links TRBV19 to TRBJ2-4; D possibly matches TRBD1 or TRBD2 (6 bases each). Looked up from germline, CDR1 is FNHDT and CDR2 is SITEND (reference sequence). The CDR3 runs 13 residues. The CDR3 protein is CASSIGGRNTLYF. The DNA read from the CDR3 is TGTGCCAGCAGTATAGGGGGGCGAAAC.

This clone was detected ten times or more. Any gene name here is a mouse gene name. The CDR3 extends 4 residues past the end of the read, so its final part is completed from the germline J gene. The chain uses TRBV29 and TRBJ1-2; 7 bases map to TRBD1. CDR1 and CDR2 from the germline V gene are MSHET and SYDVDS. Trimming removed 4 bases from V and 0 bases from J; junction bases left unmatched: 2. This CDR3 contains 14 residues. CDR3 amino acids: CASSYDRANSDYTF. CDR3 bases read: TGTGCTAGCAGTTACGACAGGGCAAACTCC.

By proportion, this clone is medium-sized (0.01 to 0.1%). The gene names here belong to mouse. The read falls 4 residues short of the CDR3 end, and the missing part is taken from the germline J gene. This chain connects TRBV5 to TRBJ2-4; D is perhaps TRBD2 (5 bases). This CDR3 region has 13 residues. Germline V lookup: CDR1 LGHNA, CDR2 YNLKQL (reference sequence). CDR3 sequence: CASSQVLENTLYF. The part of the CDR3 DNA that was read is TGTGCCAGCAGCCAAGTACTGGAAAAC.

By share, this clone counts as medium-sized. The genes are named according to mouse. The read falls 4 residues short of the CDR3 end, and the missing part is taken from the germline J gene. This chain connects TRBV31 to TRBJ1-2, with TRBD1 matching over 7 bases. Losses at the gene ends were 7 bases for V and 0 bases for J; bases not matched to a gene: 8. This CDR3 has 14 amino acids. The germline V gene encodes CDR1 GKSSPN and CDR2 SITVG. The chain's CDR3 is CAFRGDSANSDYTF. Partial CDR3 DNA: TGTGCCTTTAGGGGGGACAGTGCAAACTCC.

This clone was detected many times. Gene labels here are mouse ones. Partial CDR3 DNA: TGTGCCAGCAGTTACTGGGGGGAGGGGGCT. Its protein is CASSYWGEGA. The whole CDR3 sequence reads CASSYWGEGAEQFF. This rearrangement joins TRBV13-1 to TRBJ2-1; 9 nucleotides agree with TRBD2. The read is 4 residues too short to cover the CDR3 end, so that end is filled in from the germline J gene. The V gene's germline CDR1 is NSHNY and CDR2 SYGAGN. The CDR3 is 14 amino acids.

In its sample, this clone was seen many times. Genes and germline are mouse. The observed sequence ends 4 residues before the CDR3 terminus, with the missing tail filled in from the germline J gene. This chain links TRBV5 with TRBJ2-7; 7 nucleotides match TRBD2. CDR3 length: 14 amino acids. Germline V CDR1 and CDR2: LGHNA, YNLKQL (reference sequence). The CDR3 loop is CASSQDVGGYEQYF. The covered CDR3 bases are TGTGCCAGCAGCCAAGATGTGGGGGGTTAT.

By share of the sample, this clone is medium-sized. Any gene name here is a mouse gene name. Read data end 4 residues before the CDR3 end; the end is taken from the germline J gene. V and J are TRBV13-2 and TRBJ2-3; D possibly corresponds to TRBD1 (6 bases). The CDR3 sequence is 12 residues long. Trimming took 7 bases from V and 0 from J, leaving 6 bases between them. Per germline, CDR1 NNHNN and CDR2 SYGAGS (reference sequence). CDR3: CASQGSAETLYF. The sequenced CDR3 bases are TGTGCCAGCCAGGGGAGTGCAGAA.

This clone was counted ten times or more. Gene names are the mouse ones. The read is 4 residues too short to cover the CDR3 end, so that end is filled in from the germline J gene. V is TRBV13-1 and J is TRBJ2-1, with D possibly matching TRBD2 (5 bases). The CDR3 extends over 16 amino acids. The germline CDR1 and CDR2 sequences are NSHNY and SYGAGN. Trimming left V 0 bases short and J 0 bases short, with 10 bases between. CDR3 sequence reads: CASSDAPWVNYAEQFF. Partial CDR3 DNA: TGTGCCAGCAGTGATGCACCCTGGGTTAACTATGCT.

This clone ranks as medium-sized. The gene names here belong to mouse. Partial CDR3 DNA: TGTGCAAGCAGCTTAGCCCGGACTGGGGGTAGTGCAGAA. Translating gives CASSLARTGGSAE. The CDR3 in full is CASSLARTGGSAETLYF. The chain carries TRBV16 and TRBJ2-3; 10 bases map to TRBD2. From the germline J gene comes the end of the CDR3, since the read stops 4 residues before it. The CDR3 is 17 amino acids. The V gene end was trimmed by 1 base and the J gene end by 0 bases; junction bases not matched to a gene: 4. Germline V gene sequence: CDR1 SGHSA, CDR2 FRNQAP.

Many counts were recorded for this clone. Gene names and germline refer to mouse. The read ends 4 residues early relative to the CDR3; the germline J gene fills the gap. The rearrangement uses TRBV14 and TRBJ1-1; TRBD1 is a possible D gene (6 bases). There are 14 residues in the CDR3. Trimming took off 5 bases at V and 0 bases at J, with 11 bases between the two ends. CDR1 is SGHDT, CDR2 FRDEAV, per germline. Partial CDR3 DNA: TGTGCCAGCAGATTGGGACACGCAAACACA. Translating it yields CASRLGHANT. The entire CDR3 protein is CASRLGHANTEVFF.

Many counts were recorded for this clone. Germline and genes here are mouse. The CDR3 region is CTCSAVGQQDTQYF. The DNA read from the CDR3 is TGCACCTGCAGTGCAGTGGGACAGCAAGAC. V is TRBV1 and J is TRBJ2-5, with 7 bases lining up with TRBD1. The observed sequence ends 4 residues before the CDR3 terminus, with the missing tail filled in from the germline J gene. Germline trimming cut 1 base from V and 3 bases from J; bases unmatched to any gene: 1. This CDR3 comprises 14 residues. Germline V gene data show CDR1 as NSQYPW and CDR2 as LRSPGD (reference sequence).

This clone qualifies as medium-sized. The genes are named according to mouse. The CDR3 is cut off 4 residues early in the read; its end comes from the germline J gene. V and J are TRBV13-3 and TRBJ2-5, with 10 bases fitting TRBD1. This CDR3 comprises 13 residues. The V gene's germline CDR1 is NNHDY and CDR2 SYVADS. This chain's CDR3 is CASSGDRGDTQYF. The CDR3 bases that were read are TGTGCCAGCAGTGGGGACAGGGGAGAC. Supplemented by reference TRBV13-3 and TRBJ2-5, the full variable domain reads EAAVTQSPRSKVAVTGGKVTLSCHQTNNHDYMYWYRQDTGHGLRLIHYSYVADSTEKGDIPDGYKASRPSQENFSLILELASLSQTAVYFCASSGDRGDTQYFGPGTRLLVL.

This clone was detected ten times or more. Gene names follow the mouse nomenclature. The missing CDR3 end, 4 residues past where the read stops, is filled in from the germline J gene. J is TRBJ2-3 and V is TRBV13-1, with D tentatively TRBD2 (6 bases). Germline values: CDR1 NSHNY, CDR2 SYGAGN. V lost 0 bases, J lost 0 bases, and 17 bases lay in between. This CDR3 contains 18 residues. Here the CDR3 reads CASSDVGGWGTSAETLYF. Partial CDR3 DNA: TGTGCCAGCAGTGATGTTGGGGGTTGGGGAACTAGTGCAGAA.

This clone counts as medium-sized (0.01 to 0.1%). The germline and genes are mouse ones. The missing CDR3 end, 4 residues past where the read stops, is filled in from the germline J gene. The chain recombines TRBV13-3 with TRBJ1-2; weak D call: TRBD1 (5 bases). This CDR3 is built from 12 residues. Per germline, CDR1 NNHDY and CDR2 SYVADS. CDR3 sequence reads: CASSDAGSDYTF. Incomplete CDR3 DNA: TGTGCCAGCAGTGATGCAGGGTCC.

This clone was seen repeatedly, ten times or more. The gene names given are mouse names. The read gets to within 4 residues of the CDR3 end, and the germline J gene fills in the rest. The chain carries TRBV13-1 and TRBJ2-7; 10 bases fit TRBD2. The junction had 3 bases not matched to a gene; V was cut back by 6 bases and J by 3 bases. The CDR3 length is 13 residues. CDR1 NSHNY and CDR2 SYGAGN come from the germline V gene. Incomplete CDR3 DNA: TGTGCCAGCAACAACTGGGGGGGCTAT. The encoded protein is CASNNWGGY. The whole CDR3 is CASNNWGGYEQYF.

This clone was detected ten times or more. The genes and germline here are from mouse. The read terminates 4 residues before the CDR3 end, so the remaining end is supplied by the germline J gene. V gene TRBV13-1 combines with J gene TRBJ2-4; D possibly corresponds to TRBD2 (6 bases). Between the trimmed V and J ends, which lost 0 bases and 0 bases, there was a span of 11 bases. The CDR3 has 16 amino acids. CDR1 NSHNY and CDR2 SYGAGN come from the germline V gene. CDR3 DNA, as far as it was read: TGTGCCAGCAGTGATGCATCCCTGGGGAGTCAAAAC. The encoded protein is CASSDASLGSQN. The entire CDR3 protein reads CASSDASLGSQNTLYF.

The sample holds many counts of this clone. Germline and genes: mouse. Coverage ceases 4 residues before the CDR3 finishes, and the germline J gene fills in the end. The rearrangement uses TRBV5 and TRBJ2-5; 9 bases agree with TRBD2. The CDR3 has 17 residues. Germline V gene sequence: CDR1 LGHNA, CDR2 YNLKQL (reference sequence). J gave up 1 base and V 0 bases, and 5 bases lay outside the gene matches. The CDR3 is CASSQDADWGHQDTQYF. Incomplete CDR3 DNA: TGTGCCAGCAGCCAAGATGCGGACTGGGGCCACCAAGAC.

Many counts were recorded for this clone. Each gene name is a mouse one. Read data end 4 residues before the CDR3 end; the end is taken from the germline J gene. The V and J genes are TRBV13-3 and TRBJ2-3, with a weak D call TRBD2 (6 bases). With 5 bases removed from V and 1 base from J, the gap between germline ends came to 14 bases. The V gene's germline CDR1 is NNHDY and CDR2 SYVADS. CDR3 length equals 15 residues. The CDR3 spells CASRNLSGGAETLYF. CDR3 DNA, as far as it was read: TGTGCCAGCAGGAACCTTTCTGGGGGTGCAGAA.